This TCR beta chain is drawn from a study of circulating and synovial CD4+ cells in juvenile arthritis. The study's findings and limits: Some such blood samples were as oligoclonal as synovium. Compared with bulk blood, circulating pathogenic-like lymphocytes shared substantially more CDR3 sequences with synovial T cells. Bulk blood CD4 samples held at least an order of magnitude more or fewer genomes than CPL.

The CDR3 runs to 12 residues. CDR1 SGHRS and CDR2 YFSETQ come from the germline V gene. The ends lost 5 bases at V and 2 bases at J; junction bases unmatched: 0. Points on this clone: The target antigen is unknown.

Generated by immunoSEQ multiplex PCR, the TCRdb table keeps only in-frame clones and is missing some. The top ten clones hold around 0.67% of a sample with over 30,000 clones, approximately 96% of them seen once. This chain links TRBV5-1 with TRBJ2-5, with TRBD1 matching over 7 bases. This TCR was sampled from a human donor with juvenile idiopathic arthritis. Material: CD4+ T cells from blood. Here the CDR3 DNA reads TGCGCCAGCAGGACAGGGCAAGAGACCCAGTACTTC. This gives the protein CASRTGQETQYF.